This T cell receptor beta chain was profiled in a study of blood T cell repertoires in COVID-19. Data came from immunoSEQ multiplex PCR; TCRdb stores just in-frame clones and leaves some out. Among about 380,000 clones listed, 85% were seen once. Looked up from germline, CDR1 is LGHDT and CDR2 is YNNKEL (reference sequence). V was cut by 2 bases and J by 6 bases, with 7 bases left in between. The CDR3 is 13 residues long. The J gene is TRBJ2-2, the V gene TRBV3-1 (or the pseudogene TRBV3-2); possibly TRBD2 for D (5 bases). The sample consisted of peripheral blood. This receptor was taken from a woman aged 18-35 years with acute or convalescent COVID-19. CDR3 bases: TGTGCCAGCAGCCAAAACGGGGCCGGGGAGCTGTTTTTT. Translation: CASSQNGAGELFF.